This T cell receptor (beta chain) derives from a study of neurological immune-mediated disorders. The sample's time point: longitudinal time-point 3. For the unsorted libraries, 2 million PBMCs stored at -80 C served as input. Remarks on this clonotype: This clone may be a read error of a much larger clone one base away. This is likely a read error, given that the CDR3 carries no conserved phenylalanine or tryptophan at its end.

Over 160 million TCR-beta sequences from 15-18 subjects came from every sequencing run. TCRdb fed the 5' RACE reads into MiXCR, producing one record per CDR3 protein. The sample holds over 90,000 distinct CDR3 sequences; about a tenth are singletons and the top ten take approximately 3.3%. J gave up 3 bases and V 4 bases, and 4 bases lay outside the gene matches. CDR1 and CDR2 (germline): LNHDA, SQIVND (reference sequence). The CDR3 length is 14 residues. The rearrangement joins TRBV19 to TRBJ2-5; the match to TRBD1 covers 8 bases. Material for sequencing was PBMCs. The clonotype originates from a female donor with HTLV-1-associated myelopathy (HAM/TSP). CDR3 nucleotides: TGTGCCAGTAGTACATCAGGGGGCAAAGAGACCCAGTACTGC. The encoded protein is CASSTSGGKETQYC.